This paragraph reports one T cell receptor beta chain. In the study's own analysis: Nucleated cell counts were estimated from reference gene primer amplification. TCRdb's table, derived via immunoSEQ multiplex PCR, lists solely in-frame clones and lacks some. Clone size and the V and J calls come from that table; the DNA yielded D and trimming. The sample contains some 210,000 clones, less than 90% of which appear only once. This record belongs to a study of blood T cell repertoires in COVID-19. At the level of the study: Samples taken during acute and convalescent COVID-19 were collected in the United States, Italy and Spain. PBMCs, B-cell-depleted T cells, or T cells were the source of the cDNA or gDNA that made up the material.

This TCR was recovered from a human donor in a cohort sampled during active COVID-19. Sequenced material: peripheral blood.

CDR3 in amino acids: CASSPPVTQGATGELFF. CDR3 sequence (DNA): TGTGCCAGCTCACCACCGGTTACGCAGGGGGCGACCGGGGAGCTGTTTTTT. The rearrangement uses TRBV18 and TRBJ2-2, with 8 positions matching TRBD1. CDR3 length: 17 amino acids. V dropped 0 bases and J dropped 5; count of bases not matched to a gene: 8. Germline CDR1 KGHSH, CDR2 LQKENI.